These 10 T cell receptor beta chains share one sample of origin, sequenced in a study of CD8 T cells in ankylosing spondylitis. Each CDR3 protein gets one entry after TCRdb re-called the 5' RACE reads with MiXCR. The sample has around 180,000 distinct CDR3 sequences; roughly 18% are singletons. Input material: blood, either unsorted or a sorted T cell fraction (not recorded which). Receptor source: a male donor between 5 and 29 years old with ankylosing spondylitis or in good health (not recorded which).

The sample holds many counts of this clonotype. The CDR3 DNA is TGTGCCAGCAGTCCCAAGGGGGACAGATTTAACTATGGCTACACCTTC. This gives the protein CASSPKGDRFNYGYTF. The rearrangement joins TRBV12-3 or TRBV12-4 to TRBJ1-2, with 7 bases that match TRBD1. V was pared by 5 bases and J by 1 base, with 10 bases of the junction left unmatched. The length of the CDR3 is 16 residues.

In its sample, this clonotype was seen many times. V and J are TRBV20-1 and TRBJ1-4; 10 bases fit TRBD1. The germline V gene has CDR1 DFQATT and CDR2 SNEGSKA (reference sequence). The CDR3 runs to 17 residues. V dropped 1 base and J dropped 3; count of bases not matched to a gene: 8. CDR3 DNA: TGCAGTGCTAGAGGGCGACAGGGGGCGCCGGCTAATGAAAAACTGTTTTTT. Its translation: CSARGRQGAPANEKLFF.

This clonotype was seen ten or more times. The chain uses TRBV11-2 and TRBJ2-4; TRBD2 might be the D (5 bases). Deletions cut 3 bases from V and 4 bases from J, with 10 bases between. Germline CDR1 reads SGHAT; CDR2 reads FQNNGV. The CDR3 is 14 residues long. Here the CDR3 reads CASSLSGSKNIQYF. In DNA form, the CDR3 reads TGTGCCAGCAGCTTGTCGGGGTCGAAAAACATTCAGTACTTC.

This clonotype was seen many times. V and J are TRBV12-3 or TRBV12-4 and TRBJ2-2, with D unclear. The V and J ends lost 4 bases and 2 bases respectively, with 11 bases between them. The CDR3 extends over 15 amino acids. CDR3 DNA: TGTGCCAGCAGTTATTTTCGCCCAAACACCGGGGAGCTGTTTTTT. Translation gives CASSYFRPNTGELFF.

Ten or more counts support this clonotype. J is TRBJ1-4 and V is TRBV18; 9 nucleotides agree with TRBD1. V dropped 6 bases and J dropped 7; count of bases not matched to a gene: 3. CDR3 size: 13 residues. Germline V gene lookup returns CDR1 KGHSH and CDR2 LQKENI. CDR3 loop: CASSDRGGEKLFF. In DNA form, the CDR3 reads TGTGCCAGCTCGGACAGGGGTGGTGAAAAACTGTTTTTT.

This clonotype was counted at least ten times. V gene TRBV5-1 combines with J gene TRBJ2-1; 7 nucleotides line up with TRBD2. Germline values: CDR1 SGHRS, CDR2 YFSETQ. The CDR3 contains 15 residues. V gave up 1 base and J gave up 4 bases; unmatched junction bases: 5. The CDR3 region is CASSLQDSGYNEQFF. The DNA of the CDR3 is TGCGCCAGCAGCTTGCAGGATAGCGGGTACAATGAGCAGTTCTTC.

This clonotype occurred many times. The chain has TRBV20-1 and TRBJ2-3; 10 positions agree with TRBD2. CDR3 length: 14 amino acids. Trimming at V came to 5 bases and at J to 2 bases, leaving 4 bases not matched to a gene. In germline, CDR1 is DFQATT, CDR2 SNEGSKA (reference sequence). CDR3 sequence: CSAQAGGITDTQYF. The CDR3 DNA sequence: TGCAGTGCTCAAGCGGGAGGGATCACAGATACGCAGTATTTT.

This clonotype was counted at least ten times. The chain couples TRBV4-3 to TRBJ1-2; D unresolved. Germline V gene sequence: CDR1 LGHNA, CDR2 YSLEER. The CDR3 spans 14 residues. V lost 0 bases, J lost 1 base, and 6 bases lay in between. This CDR3 reads CASSQDPVNYGYTF. The CDR3 DNA reads TGCGCCAGCAGCCAAGACCCCGTTAACTATGGCTACACCTTC.

In this sample, this clonotype turned up many times. This chain joins TRBV12-3 or TRBV12-4 and TRBJ1-3; D is uncertain. This CDR3 has 15 amino acids. V lost 2 bases and J 1 base, leaving 9 bases between the germline ends. CDR3 sequence reads: CASSLPGVSGNTIYF. CDR3 in DNA: TGTGCCAGCAGTTTACCCGGGGTATCTGGAAACACCATATATTTT.

This clonotype was found many times. This rearrangement joins TRBV20-1 to TRBJ2-5; D is unclear. The germline gives CDR1 DFQATT, CDR2 SNEGSKA (reference sequence). Trimming cost V 1 base and J 1 base, with 7 bases left between them. The CDR3 covers 13 residues. In DNA, the CDR3 is TGCAGTGCTAGAGGGGGTTTCCAAGAGACCCAGTACTTC. Translation: CSARGGFQETQYF.